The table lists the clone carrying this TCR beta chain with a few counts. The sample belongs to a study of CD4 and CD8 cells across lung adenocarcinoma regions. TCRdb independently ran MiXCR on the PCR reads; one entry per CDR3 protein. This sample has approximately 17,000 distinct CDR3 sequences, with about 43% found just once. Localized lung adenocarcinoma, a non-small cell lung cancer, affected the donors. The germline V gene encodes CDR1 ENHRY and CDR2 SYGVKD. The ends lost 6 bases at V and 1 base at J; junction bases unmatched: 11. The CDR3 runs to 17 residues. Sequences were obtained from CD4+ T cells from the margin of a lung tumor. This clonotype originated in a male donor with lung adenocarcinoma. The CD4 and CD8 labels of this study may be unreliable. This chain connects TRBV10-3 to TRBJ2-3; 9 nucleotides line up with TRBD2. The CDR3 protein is CAIREGRSGSGTDTQYF. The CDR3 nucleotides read TGTGCCATCAGGGAGGGTCGTAGCGGGAGTGGCACAGATACGCAGTATTTT.